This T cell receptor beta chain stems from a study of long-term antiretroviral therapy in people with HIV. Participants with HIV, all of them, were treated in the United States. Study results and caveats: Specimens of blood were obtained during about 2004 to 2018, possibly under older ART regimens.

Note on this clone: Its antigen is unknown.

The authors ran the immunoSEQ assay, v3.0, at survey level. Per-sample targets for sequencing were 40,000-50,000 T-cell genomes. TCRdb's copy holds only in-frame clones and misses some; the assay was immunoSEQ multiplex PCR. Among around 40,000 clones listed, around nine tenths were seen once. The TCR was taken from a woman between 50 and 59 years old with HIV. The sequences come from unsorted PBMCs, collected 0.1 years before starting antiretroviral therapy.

In DNA, the CDR3 is TGTGCCAGCATCGAAACTCAGCCCCAGCATTTT. Translation: CASIETQPQHF. The V gene is TRBV2, the J gene TRBJ1-5, with D uncertain. Germline values: CDR1 SNHLY, CDR2 FYNNEI. CDR3 size: 11 residues. The V end lost 7 bases, the J end lost 6 bases, and 7 bases lay between the germline ends.